These 5 T cell receptor beta chains originate from one sample sequenced in a study of human T cells and chemical hapten exposure. TCRdb passed the RACE reads through MiXCR, listing each CDR3 protein once. The table lists fewer than 150,000 distinct CDR3 sequences, around 13% of them singletons, with 0.92% in the top ten. The sample's time point: patch test 1, 2 weeks after DPC sensitization. Treatment given: therapeutic diphenylcyclopropenone sensitization with weekly scalp DPC. The material sequenced was whole blood, taken in connection with sensitization to the hapten diphenylcyclopropenone (DPC). These receptors all stem from a man in his late teens or twenties with alopecia areata. Some clones in this sample may be carry-over from other donors' samples.

V and J are TRBV4-3 and TRBJ1-3; unclear D gene. The CDR3 sequence is 16 residues long. V dropped 2 bases and J dropped 1 base, with 12 bases sitting between them. Germline assignment: CDR1 LGHNA and CDR2 YSLEER. The CDR3 loop is CASSQIWGASGNTIYF. The CDR3 nucleotides read TGCGCCAGCAGCCAAATTTGGGGTGCTTCTGGAAACACCATATATTTT.

Here the CDR3 reads CASSSTGDEQYV. DNA of the CDR3: TGTGCCAGCAGCTCGACAGGAGACGAGCAGTACGTC. V is TRBV12-3 or TRBV12-4 and J is TRBJ2-7, with D maybe TRBD1 (6 bases). Trimming took 6 bases from V and 5 from J, leaving 11 bases between them. CDR3 length: 12 residues.

This clonotype has only a few counts. This chain links TRBV29-1 with TRBJ1-1; 7 nucleotides agree with TRBD1. J gave up 7 bases and V 2 bases, and 13 bases lay outside the gene matches. Germline V gene data show CDR1 as SQVTM and CDR2 as ANQGSEA. The CDR3 is 15 residues long. CDR3 sequence reads: CSVEYSSSRGREAFF. As DNA, the CDR3 is TGCAGCGTTGAATATTCGTCCTCTAGGGGGCGTGAAGCTTTCTTT.

The sample holds a few counts of this clonotype. The chain joins TRBV20-1 to TRBJ2-7; 7 nucleotides align to TRBD1. CDR3 length: 14 residues. The junction had 13 bases not matched to a gene; V was cut back by 5 bases and J by 6 bases. Germline loops: CDR1 DFQATT, CDR2 SNEGSKA (reference sequence). The CDR3 sequence is CSARGTDFFSEQYF. The CDR3 DNA reads TGCAGTGCTCGTGGGACAGACTTTTTTTCCGAGCAGTACTTC.

This clonotype has only a few counts. The chain recombines TRBV11-2 with TRBJ2-6, with D perhaps TRBD2 (5 bases). This CDR3 contains 16 residues. V was trimmed by 4 bases and J by 4 bases, leaving 14 bases between them. CDR1 SGHAT and CDR2 FQNNGV come from the germline V gene. Written as DNA, the CDR3 is TGTGCCAGCAGCTCTATTTCGGGGTACGGGGCCAACGTCCTGACTTTC. Residues: CASSSISGYGANVLTF.